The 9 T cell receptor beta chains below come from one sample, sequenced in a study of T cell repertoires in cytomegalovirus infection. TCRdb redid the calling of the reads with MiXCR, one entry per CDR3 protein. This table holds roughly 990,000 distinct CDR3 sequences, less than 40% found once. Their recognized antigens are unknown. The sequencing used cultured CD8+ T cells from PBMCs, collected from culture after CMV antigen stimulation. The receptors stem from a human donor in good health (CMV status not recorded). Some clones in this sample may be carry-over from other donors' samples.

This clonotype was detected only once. Here the CDR3 DNA reads TGTGCCAGCAGAAATACTGTAACCCACGAGCAGTACGTC. It specifies CASRNTVTHEQYV. The chain employs TRBV27 and TRBJ2-7; D unclear. The CDR3 consists of 13 residues. Trimming removed 6 bases from V and 5 bases from J, with 14 bases in between. Germline V gives CDR1 MNHEY, CDR2 SMNVEV (reference sequence).

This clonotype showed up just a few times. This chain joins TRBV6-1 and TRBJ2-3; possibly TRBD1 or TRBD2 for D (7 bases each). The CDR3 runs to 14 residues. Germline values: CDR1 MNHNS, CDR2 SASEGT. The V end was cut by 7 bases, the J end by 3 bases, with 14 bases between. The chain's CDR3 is CASTFRGGTDTQYF. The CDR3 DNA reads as TGTGCCAGCACCTTCAGGGGGGGGACAGATACGCAGTATTTT.

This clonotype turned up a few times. The CDR3 loop is CASSRLANTEAFF. The CDR3 DNA reads TGTGCCAGCAGCCGGTTGGCCAACACTGAAGCTTTCTTT. The chain uses TRBV7-9 and TRBJ1-1, with D uncertain. This CDR3 is built from 13 residues. CDR1 and CDR2 (germline): SEHNR, FQNEAQ (reference sequence). Trimming took 5 bases from V and 2 from J, leaving 9 bases between them.

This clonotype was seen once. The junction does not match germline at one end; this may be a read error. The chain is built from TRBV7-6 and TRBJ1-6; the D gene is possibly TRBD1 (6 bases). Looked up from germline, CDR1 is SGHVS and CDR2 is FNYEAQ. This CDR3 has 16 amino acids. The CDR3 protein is CTSSSEGGSYNSPLHF. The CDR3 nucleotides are TGTACCAGCAGTTCCGAGGGGGGATCCTATAATTCACCCCTCCACTTT.

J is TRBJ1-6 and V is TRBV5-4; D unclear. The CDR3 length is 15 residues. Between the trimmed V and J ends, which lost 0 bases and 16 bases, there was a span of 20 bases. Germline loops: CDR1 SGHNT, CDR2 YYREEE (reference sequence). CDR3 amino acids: CASSLGQEGAVFLHF. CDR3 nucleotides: TGTGCCAGCAGCTTGGGGCAGGAGGGCGCCGTTTTTCTCCACTTT. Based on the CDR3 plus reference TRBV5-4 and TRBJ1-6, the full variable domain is ETGVTQSPTHLIKTRGQQVTLRCSSQSGHNTVSWYQQALGQGPQFIFQYYREEENGRGNFPPRFSGLQFPNYSSELNVNALELDDSALYLCASSLGQEGAVFLHFGNGTRLTVT.

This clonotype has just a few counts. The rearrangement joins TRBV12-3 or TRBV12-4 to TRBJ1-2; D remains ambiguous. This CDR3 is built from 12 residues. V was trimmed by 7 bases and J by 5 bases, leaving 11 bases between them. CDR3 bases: TGTGCCAGCACCACTACGATATATGGCTACACCTTC. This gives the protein CASTTTIYGYTF.

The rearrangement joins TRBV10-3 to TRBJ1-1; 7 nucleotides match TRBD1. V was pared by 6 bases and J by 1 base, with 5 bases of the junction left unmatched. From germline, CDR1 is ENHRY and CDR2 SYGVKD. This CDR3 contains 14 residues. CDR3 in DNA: TGTGCCATCAGGCCGGGGACAGAGAACACTGAAGCTTTCTTT. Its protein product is CAIRPGTENTEAFF.

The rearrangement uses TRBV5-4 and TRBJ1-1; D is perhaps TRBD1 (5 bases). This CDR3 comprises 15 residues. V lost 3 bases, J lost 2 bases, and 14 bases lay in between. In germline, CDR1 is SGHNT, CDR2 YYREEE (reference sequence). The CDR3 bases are TGTGCCAGCAGCTCCCGACAGAATCTCAACACTGAAGCTTTCTTT. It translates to CASSSRQNLNTEAFF.

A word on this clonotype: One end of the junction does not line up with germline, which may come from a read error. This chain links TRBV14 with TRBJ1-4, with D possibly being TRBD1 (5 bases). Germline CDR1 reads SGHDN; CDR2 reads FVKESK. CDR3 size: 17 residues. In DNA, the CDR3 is TGTGCCAGCAACCAAGGGCGGGGGTTAGCGGGGCATGAAAAACTGTTTTTT. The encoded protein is CASNQGRGLAGHEKLFF.